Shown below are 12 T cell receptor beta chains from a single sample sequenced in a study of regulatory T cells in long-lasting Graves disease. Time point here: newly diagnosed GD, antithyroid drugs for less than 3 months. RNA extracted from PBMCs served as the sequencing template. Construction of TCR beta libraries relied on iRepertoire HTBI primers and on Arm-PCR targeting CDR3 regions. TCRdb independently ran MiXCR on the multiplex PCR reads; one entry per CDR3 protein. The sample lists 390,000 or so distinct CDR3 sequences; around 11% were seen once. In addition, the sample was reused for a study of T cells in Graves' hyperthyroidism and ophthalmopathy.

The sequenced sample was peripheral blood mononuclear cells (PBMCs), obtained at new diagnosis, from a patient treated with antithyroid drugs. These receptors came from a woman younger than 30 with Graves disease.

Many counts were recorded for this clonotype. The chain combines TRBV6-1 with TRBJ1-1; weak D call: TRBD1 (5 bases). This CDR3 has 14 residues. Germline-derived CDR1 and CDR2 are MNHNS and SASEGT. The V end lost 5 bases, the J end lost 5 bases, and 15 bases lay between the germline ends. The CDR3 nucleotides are TGTGCCAGCAGTCAGGGCGACTCTTGGACTGAAGCTTTCTTT. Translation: CASSQGDSWTEAFF.

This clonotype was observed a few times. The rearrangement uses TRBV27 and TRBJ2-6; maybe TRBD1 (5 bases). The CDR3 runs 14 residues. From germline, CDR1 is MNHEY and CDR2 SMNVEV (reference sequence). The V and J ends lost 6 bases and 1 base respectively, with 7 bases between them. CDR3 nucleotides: TGTGCCAGCAGACCAGGGTCTGGGGCCAACGTCCTGACTTTC. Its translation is CASRPGSGANVLTF.

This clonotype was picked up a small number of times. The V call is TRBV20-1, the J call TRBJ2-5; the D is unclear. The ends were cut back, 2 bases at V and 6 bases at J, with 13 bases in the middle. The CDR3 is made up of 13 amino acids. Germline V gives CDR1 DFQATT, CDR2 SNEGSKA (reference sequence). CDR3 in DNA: TGCAGTGCTAGATTCCAGCGAGTTCAGACCCAGTACTTC. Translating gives CSARFQRVQTQYF.

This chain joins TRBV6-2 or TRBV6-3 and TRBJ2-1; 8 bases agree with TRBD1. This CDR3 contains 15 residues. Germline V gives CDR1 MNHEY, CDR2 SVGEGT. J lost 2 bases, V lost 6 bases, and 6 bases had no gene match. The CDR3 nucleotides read TGTGCCAGCAGGTCAGGGGGCAATACCTACAATGAGCAGTTCTTC. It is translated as CASRSGGNTYNEQFF.

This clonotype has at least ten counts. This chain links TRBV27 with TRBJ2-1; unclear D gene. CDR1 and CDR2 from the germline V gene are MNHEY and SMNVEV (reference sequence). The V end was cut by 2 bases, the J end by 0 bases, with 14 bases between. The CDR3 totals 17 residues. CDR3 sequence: CASSLGPFTSSYNEQFF. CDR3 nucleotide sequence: TGTGCCAGCAGTTTAGGGCCATTTACGAGCTCCTACAATGAGCAGTTCTTC.

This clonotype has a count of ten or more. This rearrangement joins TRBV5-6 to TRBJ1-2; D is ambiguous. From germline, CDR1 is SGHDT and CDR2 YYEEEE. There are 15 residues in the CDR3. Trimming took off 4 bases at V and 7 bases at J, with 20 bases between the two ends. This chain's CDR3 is CASSIGPRFDGGYTF. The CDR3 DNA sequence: TGTGCCAGCAGCATCGGCCCTAGGTTCGACGGTGGCTACACCTTC.

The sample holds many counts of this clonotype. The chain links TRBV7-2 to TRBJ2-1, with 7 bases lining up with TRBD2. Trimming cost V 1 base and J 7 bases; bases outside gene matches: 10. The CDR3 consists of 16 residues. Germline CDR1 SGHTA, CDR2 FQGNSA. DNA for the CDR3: TGTGCCAGCAGCTTAGATGCCCACGGGGGGTTTAATGAGCAGTTCTTC. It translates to CASSLDAHGGFNEQFF.

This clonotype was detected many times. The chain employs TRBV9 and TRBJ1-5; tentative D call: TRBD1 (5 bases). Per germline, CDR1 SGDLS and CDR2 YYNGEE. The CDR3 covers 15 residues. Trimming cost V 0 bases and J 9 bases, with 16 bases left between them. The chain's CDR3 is CASSVGGTQEWPQHF. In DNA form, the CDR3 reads TGTGCCAGCAGCGTAGGCGGGACCCAAGAATGGCCCCAGCATTTT.

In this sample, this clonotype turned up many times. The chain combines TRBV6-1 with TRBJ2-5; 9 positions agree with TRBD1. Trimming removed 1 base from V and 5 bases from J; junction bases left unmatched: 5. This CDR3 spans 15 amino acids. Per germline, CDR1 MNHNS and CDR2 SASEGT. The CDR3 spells CASSEGTGVWETQYF. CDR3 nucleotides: TGTGCCAGCAGTGAAGGGACAGGGGTATGGGAGACCCAGTACTTC.

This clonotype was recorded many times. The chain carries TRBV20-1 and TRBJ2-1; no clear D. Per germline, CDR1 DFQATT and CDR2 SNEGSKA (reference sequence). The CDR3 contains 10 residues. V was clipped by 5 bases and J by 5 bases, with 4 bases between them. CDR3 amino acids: CSAVNNEQFF. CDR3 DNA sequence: TGCAGTGCTGTTAACAATGAGCAGTTCTTC.

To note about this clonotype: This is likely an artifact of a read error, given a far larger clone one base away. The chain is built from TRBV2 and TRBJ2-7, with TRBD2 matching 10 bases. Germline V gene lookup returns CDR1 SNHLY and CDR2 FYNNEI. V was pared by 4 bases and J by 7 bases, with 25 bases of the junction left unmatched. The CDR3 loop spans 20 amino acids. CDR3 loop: CASSGDPSGRVPSSYNEQYF. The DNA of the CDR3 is TGTGCCAGCAGTGGAGATCCTAGCGGGAGAGTCCCGAGCTCCTACAATGAGCAGTACTTC.

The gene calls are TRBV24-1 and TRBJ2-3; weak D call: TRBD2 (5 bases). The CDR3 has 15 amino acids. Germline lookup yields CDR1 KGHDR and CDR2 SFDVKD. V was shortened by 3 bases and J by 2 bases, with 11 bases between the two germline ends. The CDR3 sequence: CATSDAGDVTDTQYF. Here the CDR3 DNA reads TGTGCCACCAGTGATGCCGGGGATGTCACAGATACGCAGTATTTT.